This T cell receptor beta chain appears in the sequencing data of a study of blood T cell repertoires in COVID-19. As for the study in general: The origin of the acute and convalescent COVID-19 samples was the United States, Italy and Spain.

The V and J ends lost 4 bases and 10 bases, in that order; junction bases with no gene match: 8. The germline V gene encodes CDR1 SGHRS and CDR2 YFSETQ. The CDR3 sequence is 13 residues long. Participants spanned ages about 18 to 100 years and resided in around 25 US areas. The study assigned cohorts using participant-reported clinical history. Original processing notes: It was from reference gene primer amplification that nucleated cell counts were estimated. Using immunoSEQ multiplex PCR, the repertoire was profiled, and TCRdb retains in-frame clones only, with some absent. The DNA gave D and trimming, while V, J and clone size come from that table. The sample carries 120,000 to 150,000 clones, more than 70% recorded once. This clone was seen only a few times.

The TCR was taken from a man in his forties with acute COVID-19. V and J are TRBV5-1 and TRBJ2-1; 7 nucleotides match TRBD2. Sequencing used PBMCs or T cells enriched from blood (not recorded which). Written as DNA, the CDR3 is TGCGCCAGCAGCCCGGGCCGGGAGGCCGAGCAGTTCTTC. It is translated as CASSPGREAEQFF.